One T cell receptor beta chain is described in this entry. Its antigen is as yet unknown. Generated by immunoSEQ multiplex PCR, the TCRdb table keeps only in-frame clones and is missing some. The sample has 40,000 or so clones; roughly 86% are singletons. Excluded were patients having autoimmune disease history or systemic immunosuppression. The data belong to a study of OX40 agonist ivuxolimab in advanced cancers. About the research overall: While on treatment, patients had intravenous ivuxolimab at 0.01 to 10 mg/kg every 2 weeks.

Broader study findings: Among T cells, CD8+ cells averaged more expanded clones than CD4+ cells.

CDR1 is MDHEN, CDR2 SYDVKM, per germline. V lost 3 bases, J lost 11 bases, and 11 bases lay in between. The CDR3 consists of 12 residues. The V gene is TRBV28, the J gene TRBJ1-3; D not resolved. The source material was CD4+ or CD8+ T cells sorted from blood, sampled in a trial of the OX40 agonist ivuxolimab. The receptor was isolated from an adult with an advanced solid tumor such as melanoma, head and neck, liver or kidney cancer. The CDR3 here is CASSFDRVAIYF. The CDR3 DNA is TGTGCCAGCAGTTTCGACCGCGTCGCCATATATTTT.